This T cell receptor beta chain was recorded in a study of cytomegalovirus exposure and HLA in healthy donors. In the PCR, 60 Vbeta and 13 Jbeta primers were used. Measured with immunoSEQ multiplex PCR; TCRdb has only the in-frame clones, and not every one. The repertoire consists of around 130,000 clones, with around 73% occurring once and the leading ten covering approximately 1.2%. The CDR3 length is 13 residues. The ends were cut back, 4 bases at V and 7 bases at J, with 13 bases in the middle. Germline-derived CDR1 and CDR2 are MNHEY and SVGAGI. The chain combines TRBV6-5 with TRBJ1-2, with D possibly being TRBD1 (6 bases). The TCR originated in a man over 45 in good health and CMV-seronegative. Input material: PBMCs. The CDR3 nucleotides read TGTGCCAGCAGTTCGGCGGGGGGCGGTGGCTACACCTTC. It specifies CASSSAGGGGYTF.